This TCR beta chain came from a study of blood T cell repertoires in COVID-19. As for the study in general: Samples of COVID-19 (acute and convalescent) were obtained from the United States, Italy and Spain. Sources were T cells, B-cell-depleted T cells, or PBMCs; the material itself was cDNA or gDNA.

Patients from Seattle were sampled longitudinally, starting during active infection. This CDR3 contains 13 residues. CDR1 and CDR2 from the germline V gene are MDHEN and SYDVKM. V lost 6 bases and J 4 bases, leaving 12 bases between the germline ends. Points on this clone: Other nucleotide sequences from this sample produce the same CDR3.

Original processing methods: Amplification of reference gene primers was used by the study to estimate nucleated cell counts. Only in-frame clones appear in the TCRdb table, and some are missing; sequencing was by immunoSEQ multiplex PCR. V, J and clone size were drawn from that table, and D and trimming were deduced from the DNA. The profile shows approximately 300,000 clones, roughly 90% of them singletons. The sample taken for sequencing was peripheral blood. This clonotype originated in a woman aged 25 to 39 with COVID-19, enrolled during active disease. The chain uses TRBV28 and TRBJ2-5; D is perhaps TRBD1 (7 bases). The CDR3 nucleotides read TGTGCCAGCAGCCTTCAGGGGGGAGAGACCCAGTACTTC. Translation: CASSLQGGETQYF.